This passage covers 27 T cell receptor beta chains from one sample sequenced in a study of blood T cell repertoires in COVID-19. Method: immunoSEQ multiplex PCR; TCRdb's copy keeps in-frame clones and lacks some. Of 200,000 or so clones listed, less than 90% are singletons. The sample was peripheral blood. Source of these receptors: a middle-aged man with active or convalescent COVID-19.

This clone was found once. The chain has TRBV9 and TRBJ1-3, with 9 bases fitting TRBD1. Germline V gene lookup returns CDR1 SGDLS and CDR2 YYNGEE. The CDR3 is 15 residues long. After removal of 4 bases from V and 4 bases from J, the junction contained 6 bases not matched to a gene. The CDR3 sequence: CASSPHRGPGNTIYF. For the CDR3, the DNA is TGTGCCAGCAGCCCTCACAGGGGGCCGGGAAACACCATATATTTT.

The CDR3 coding sequence is TGTGCCAGCAGCTACGGACAGTCCTCCTACAATGAGCAGTTCTTC. Translating gives CASSYGQSSYNEQFF. The gene calls are TRBV5-4 and TRBJ2-1; D possibly corresponds to TRBD1 (6 bases). Germline V gives CDR1 SGHNT, CDR2 YYREEE (reference sequence). This CDR3 has 15 residues. Trimming shortened V by 3 bases and J by 0 bases, and 10 bases separated the two germline ends.

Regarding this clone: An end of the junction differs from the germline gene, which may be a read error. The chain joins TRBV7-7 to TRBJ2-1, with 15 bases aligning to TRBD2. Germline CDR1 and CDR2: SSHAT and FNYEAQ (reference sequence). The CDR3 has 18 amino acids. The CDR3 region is CASSSGGTSGRPYNEQFF. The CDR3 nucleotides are TGTGCTAGCAGCTCAGGAGGGACTAGCGGGAGGCCCTACAATGAGCAGTTCTTC.

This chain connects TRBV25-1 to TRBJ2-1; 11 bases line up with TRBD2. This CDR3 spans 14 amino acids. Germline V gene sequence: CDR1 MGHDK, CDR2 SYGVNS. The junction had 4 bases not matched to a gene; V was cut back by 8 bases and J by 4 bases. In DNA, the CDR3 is TGTGCCAGCCGCGGGACTAGCGGATACAATGAGCAGTTCTTC. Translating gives CASRGTSGYNEQFF.

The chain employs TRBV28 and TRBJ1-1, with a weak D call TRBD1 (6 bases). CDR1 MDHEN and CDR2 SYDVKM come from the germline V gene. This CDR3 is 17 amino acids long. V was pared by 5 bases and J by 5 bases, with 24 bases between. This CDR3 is CASSLLTGAPGRTEAFF. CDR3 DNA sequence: TGTGCCAGCAGTCTCTTGACAGGAGCGCCTGGGCGGACTGAAGCTTTCTTT.

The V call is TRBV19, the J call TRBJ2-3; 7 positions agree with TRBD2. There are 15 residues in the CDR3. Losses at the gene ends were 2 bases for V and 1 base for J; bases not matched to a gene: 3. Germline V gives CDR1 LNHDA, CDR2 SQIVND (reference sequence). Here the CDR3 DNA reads TGTGCCAGTAGTATAACAGCGGGGCGCACAGATACGCAGTATTTT. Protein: CASSITAGRTDTQYF. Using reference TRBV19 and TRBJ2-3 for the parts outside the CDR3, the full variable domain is DGGITQSPKYLFRKEGQNVTLSCEQNLNHDAMYWYRQDPGQGLRLIYYSQIVNDFQKGDIAEGYSVSREKKESFPLTVTSAQKNPTAFYLCASSITAGRTDTQYFGPGTRLTVL.

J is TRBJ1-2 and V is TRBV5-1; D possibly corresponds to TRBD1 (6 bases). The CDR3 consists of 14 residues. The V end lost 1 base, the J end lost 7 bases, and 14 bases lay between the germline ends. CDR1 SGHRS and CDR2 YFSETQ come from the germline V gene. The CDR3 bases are TGCGCCAGCAGCTTGACAGGACAGAGCCGTGGCTACACCTTC. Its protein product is CASSLTGQSRGYTF.

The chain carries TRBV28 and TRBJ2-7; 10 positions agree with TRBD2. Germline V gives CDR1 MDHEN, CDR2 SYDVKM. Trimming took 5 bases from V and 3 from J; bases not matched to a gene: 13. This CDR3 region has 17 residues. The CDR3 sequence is CASSPRLAGDLGYEQYF. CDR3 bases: TGTGCCAGCAGTCCCAGGCTAGCGGGGGATCTTGGCTACGAGCAGTACTTC.

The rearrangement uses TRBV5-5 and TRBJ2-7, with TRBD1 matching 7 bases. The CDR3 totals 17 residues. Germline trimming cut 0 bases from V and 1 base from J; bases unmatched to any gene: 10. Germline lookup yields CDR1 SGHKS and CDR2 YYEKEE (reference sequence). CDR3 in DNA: TGTGCCAGCAGCTTGGAAGGGACAGTTCTCCATTCCTACGAGCAGTACTTC. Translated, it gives CASSLEGTVLHSYEQYF. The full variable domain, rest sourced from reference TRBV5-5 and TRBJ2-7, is DAGVTQSPTHLIKTRGQQVTLRCSPISGHKSVSWYQQVLGQGPQFIFQYYEKEERGRGNFPDRFSARQFPNYSSELNVNALLLGDSALYLCASSLEGTVLHSYEQYFGPGTRLTVT.

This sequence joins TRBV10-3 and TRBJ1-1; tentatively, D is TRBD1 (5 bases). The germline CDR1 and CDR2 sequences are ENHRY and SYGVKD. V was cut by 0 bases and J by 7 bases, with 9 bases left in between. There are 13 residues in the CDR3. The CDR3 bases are TGTGCCATCAGTGAGTCGTCAGGGCTTGAAGCTTTCTTT. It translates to CAISESSGLEAFF.

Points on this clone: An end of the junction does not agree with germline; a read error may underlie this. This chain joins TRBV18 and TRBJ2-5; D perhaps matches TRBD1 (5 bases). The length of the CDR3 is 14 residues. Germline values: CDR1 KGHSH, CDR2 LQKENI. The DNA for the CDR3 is TGTGCCGGCTCACCTTATGACAGCGCAGGGACCCAGTACTTC. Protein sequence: CAGSPYDSAGTQYF.

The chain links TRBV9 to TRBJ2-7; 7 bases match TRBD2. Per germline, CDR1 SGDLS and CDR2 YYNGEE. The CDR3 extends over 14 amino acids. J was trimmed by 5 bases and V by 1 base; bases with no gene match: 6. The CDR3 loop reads CASSVLAAGHEQYF. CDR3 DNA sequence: TGTGCCAGCAGCGTACTAGCGGCCGGGCACGAGCAGTACTTC.

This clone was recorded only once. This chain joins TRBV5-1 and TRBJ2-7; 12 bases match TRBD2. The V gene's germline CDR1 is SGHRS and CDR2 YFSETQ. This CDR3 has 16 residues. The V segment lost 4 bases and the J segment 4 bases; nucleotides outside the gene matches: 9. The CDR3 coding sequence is TGCGCCAGCAGCCCCCAGACTAGCGGGAGATCTTACGAGCAGTACTTC. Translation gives CASSPQTSGRSYEQYF.

The DNA of the CDR3 is TGTGCCAGCGCGGGACAGGGAGACACTGAAGCTTTCTTT. Amino acid sequence: CASAGQGDTEAFF. The rearrangement joins TRBV7-9 to TRBJ1-1, with 9 bases fitting TRBD1. Germline trimming cut 8 bases from V and 3 bases from J; bases unmatched to any gene: 4. Germline values: CDR1 SEHNR, CDR2 FQNEAQ (reference sequence). The CDR3 sequence is 13 residues long.

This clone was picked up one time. In nucleotides, the CDR3 is TGTGCCAGCAGCTCACAACCGAACACTGAAGCTTTCTTT. Translated: CASSSQPNTEAFF. The rearrangement uses TRBV7-2 and TRBJ1-1, with D hard to call. Trimming stripped 4 bases from V and 1 base from J, with 7 bases between. The CDR3 totals 13 residues. Per germline, CDR1 SGHTA and CDR2 FQGNSA.

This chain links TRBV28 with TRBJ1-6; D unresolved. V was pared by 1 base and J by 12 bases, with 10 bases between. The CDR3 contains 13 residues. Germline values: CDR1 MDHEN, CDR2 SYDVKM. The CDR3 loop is CASSLLSPKPLHF. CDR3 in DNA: TGTGCCAGCAGTTTATTGAGCCCCAAACCCCTCCACTTT.

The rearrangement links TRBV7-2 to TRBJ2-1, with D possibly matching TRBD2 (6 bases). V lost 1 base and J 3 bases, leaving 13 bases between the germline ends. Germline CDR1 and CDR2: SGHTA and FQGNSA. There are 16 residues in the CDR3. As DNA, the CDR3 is TGTGCCAGCAGCTTAGACGTACAGGACTACTACAATGAGCAGTTCTTC. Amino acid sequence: CASSLDVQDYYNEQFF.

This CDR3 reads CAAGDVLAGHRPYEQYF. The CDR3, as DNA: TGTGCCGCAGGGGATGTGCTAGCGGGGCACAGACCCTACGAGCAGTACTTC. The rearrangement links TRBV24-1 to TRBJ2-7; 9 bases fit TRBD2. The CDR3 has 17 residues. Losses at the gene ends were 12 bases for V and 2 bases for J; bases not matched to a gene: 19. Germline CDR1 and CDR2: KGHDR and SFDVKD.

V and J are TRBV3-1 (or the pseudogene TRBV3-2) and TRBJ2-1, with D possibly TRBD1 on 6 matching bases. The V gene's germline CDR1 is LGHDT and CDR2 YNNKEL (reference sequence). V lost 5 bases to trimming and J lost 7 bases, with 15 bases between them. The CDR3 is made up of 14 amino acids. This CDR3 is CASSSGAAGNEQFF. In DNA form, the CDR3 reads TGTGCCAGCAGCTCAGGGGCGGCGGGTAATGAGCAGTTCTTC.

The CDR3 sequence is CASRLQGARNTEAFF. In nucleotides, the CDR3 is TGTGCCAGCAGGCTACAGGGGGCGAGGAACACTGAAGCTTTCTTT. The rearrangement uses TRBV6-5 and TRBJ1-1; 9 bases agree with TRBD1. The germline gives CDR1 MNHEY, CDR2 SVGAGI. V lost 6 bases to trimming and J lost 1 base; unmatched junction nucleotides: 6. The length of the CDR3 is 15 residues.

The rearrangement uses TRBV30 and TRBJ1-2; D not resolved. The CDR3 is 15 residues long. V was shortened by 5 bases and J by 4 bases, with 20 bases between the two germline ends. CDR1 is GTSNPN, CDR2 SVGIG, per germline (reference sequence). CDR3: CAWWGEGLTLYGYTF. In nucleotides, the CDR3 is TGTGCCTGGTGGGGAGAGGGTCTAACTCTCTATGGCTACACCTTC. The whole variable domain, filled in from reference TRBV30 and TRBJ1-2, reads SQTIHQWPATLVQPVGSPLSLECTVEGTSNPNLYWYRQAAGRGLQLLFYSVGIGQISSEVPQNLSASRPQDRQFILSSKKLLLSDSGFYLCAWWGEGLTLYGYTFGSGTRLTVV.

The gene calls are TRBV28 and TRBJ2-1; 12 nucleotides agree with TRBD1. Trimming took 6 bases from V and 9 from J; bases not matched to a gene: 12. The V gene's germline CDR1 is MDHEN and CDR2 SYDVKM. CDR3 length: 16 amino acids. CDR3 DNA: TGTGCCAGCAGACTAAACCCGGGACAGGGGGCTGTTGAGCAGTTCTTC. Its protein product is CASRLNPGQGAVEQFF.

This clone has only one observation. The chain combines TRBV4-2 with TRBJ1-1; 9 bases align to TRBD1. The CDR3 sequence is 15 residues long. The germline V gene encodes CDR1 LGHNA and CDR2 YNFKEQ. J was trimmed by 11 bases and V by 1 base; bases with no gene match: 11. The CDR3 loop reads CASSQGGRDRAFAFF. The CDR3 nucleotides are TGTGCCAGCAGCCAAGGAGGTCGGGACAGGGCTTTCGCTTTCTTT.

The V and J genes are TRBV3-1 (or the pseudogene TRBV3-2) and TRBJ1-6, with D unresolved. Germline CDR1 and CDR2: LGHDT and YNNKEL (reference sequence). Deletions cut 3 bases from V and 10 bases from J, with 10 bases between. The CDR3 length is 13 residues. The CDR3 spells CASSQSRGSPLHF. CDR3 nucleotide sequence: TGTGCCAGCAGCCAGAGTCGGGGATCACCCCTCCACTTT.

CDR3 nucleotide sequence: TGTGCCTGGAGTCAGGGCGGCAATCAGCCCCAGCATTTT. Residues: CAWSQGGNQPQHF. The chain joins TRBV30 to TRBJ1-5, with a weak D call TRBD1 (5 bases). The CDR3 length is 13 residues. Trimming cost V 2 bases and J 2 bases, with 7 bases left between them. CDR1 is GTSNPN and CDR2 is SVGIG in the germline V gene (reference sequence).

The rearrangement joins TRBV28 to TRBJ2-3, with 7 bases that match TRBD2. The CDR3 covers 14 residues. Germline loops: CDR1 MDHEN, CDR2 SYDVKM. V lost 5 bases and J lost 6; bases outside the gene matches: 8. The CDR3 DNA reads TGTGCCAGCAGTGGCTCTAGCGGCCCCGATACGCAGTATTTT. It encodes CASSGSSGPDTQYF.

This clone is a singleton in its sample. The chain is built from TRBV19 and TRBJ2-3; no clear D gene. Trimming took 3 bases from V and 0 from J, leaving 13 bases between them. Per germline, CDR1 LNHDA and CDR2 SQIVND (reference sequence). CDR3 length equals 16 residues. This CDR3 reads CASSIWADPSTDTQYF. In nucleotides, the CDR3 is TGTGCCAGTAGTATTTGGGCTGACCCTAGCACAGATACGCAGTATTTT.